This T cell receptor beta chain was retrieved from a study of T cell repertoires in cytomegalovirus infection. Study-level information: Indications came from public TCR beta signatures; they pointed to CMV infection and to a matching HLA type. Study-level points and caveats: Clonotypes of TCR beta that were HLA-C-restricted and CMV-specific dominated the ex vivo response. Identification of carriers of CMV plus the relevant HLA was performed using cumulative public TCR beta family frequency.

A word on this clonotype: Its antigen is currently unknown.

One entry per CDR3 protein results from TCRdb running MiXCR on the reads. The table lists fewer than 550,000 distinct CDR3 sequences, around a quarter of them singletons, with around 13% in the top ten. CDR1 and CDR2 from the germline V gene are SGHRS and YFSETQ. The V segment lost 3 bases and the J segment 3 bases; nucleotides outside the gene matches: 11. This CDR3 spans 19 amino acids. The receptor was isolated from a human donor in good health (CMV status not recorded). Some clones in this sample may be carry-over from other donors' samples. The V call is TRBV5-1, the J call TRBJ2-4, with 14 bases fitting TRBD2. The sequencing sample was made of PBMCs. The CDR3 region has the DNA TGCGCCAGCAGCTCCTGGACTAGCGGGAGGAATTGGGGCAAAAACATTCAGTACTTC. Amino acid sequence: CASSSWTSGRNWGKNIQYF.